The 20 T cell receptor beta chains below all came from one sample that was sequenced in a study of cytomegalovirus exposure and HLA in healthy donors. It was with 60 Vbeta and 13 Jbeta primers that the PCR ran. Some clones are missing from TCRdb's copy, which holds only in-frame ones; the method was immunoSEQ multiplex PCR. This sample carries 150,000 to 200,000 clones, approximately 80% of them seen once, and the ten largest clones take more than 6%. The sequencing input was PBMCs. All receptors derive from a woman aged 40 to 50 in good health and CMV-seropositive.

The V gene is TRBV2, the J gene TRBJ2-2; 8 bases fit TRBD1. CDR1 and CDR2 (germline): SNHLY, FYNNEI. Trimming took 4 bases from V and 2 from J; bases not matched to a gene: 0. The CDR3 is made up of 14 amino acids. The CDR3 bases are TGTGCCAGCAGTGCAGGGGGCAACACCGGGGAGCTGTTTTTT. Protein sequence: CASSAGGNTGELFF.

The genes are TRBV7-9 and TRBJ2-1, with a tentative D call TRBD1 (6 bases). The ends were cut back, 5 bases at V and 6 bases at J, with 11 bases in the middle. The CDR3 is made up of 13 amino acids. Germline V CDR1 and CDR2: SEHNR, FQNEAQ (reference sequence). CDR3 in DNA: TGTGCCAGCAGCCTTACGACAGGCAATGAGCAGTTCTTC. Translated: CASSLTTGNEQFF.

The chain couples TRBV7-9 to TRBJ1-6; 7 bases map to TRBD1. The CDR3 is 14 amino acids. The germline V gene has CDR1 SEHNR and CDR2 FQNEAQ (reference sequence). J lost 7 bases, V lost 5 bases, and 5 bases had no gene match. CDR3 DNA: TGTGCCAGCAGCCTAGACAGGGCCAATTCACCCCTCCACTTT. It encodes CASSLDRANSPLHF.

This clone was picked up a small number of times. The chain couples TRBV25-1 to TRBJ1-3; no reliable D call. V lost 5 bases, J lost 6 bases, and 5 bases lay in between. CDR1 and CDR2 from the germline V gene are MGHDK and SYGVNS. CDR3 length equals 11 residues. CDR3 sequence (DNA): TGTGCCAGCAGTTTAGAAAACACCATATATTTT. Protein product: CASSLENTIYF.

This chain joins TRBV27 and TRBJ2-1; D might be TRBD1 (6 bases). CDR3 length: 16 amino acids. Germline CDR1 and CDR2: MNHEY and SMNVEV (reference sequence). Between the trimmed V and J ends, which lost 6 bases and 2 bases, there was a span of 17 bases. The CDR3 coding sequence is TGTGCCAGCAGGGTACAGGGTACGCGACCCTACAATGAGCAGTTCTTC. It is translated as CASRVQGTRPYNEQFF.

A few counts support this clone. The gene calls are TRBV30 and TRBJ1-3; D ambiguous. This CDR3 has 12 amino acids. The V end was cut by 2 bases, the J end by 7 bases, with 9 bases between. Germline CDR1 and CDR2: GTSNPN and SVGIG (reference sequence). The CDR3 sequence is CAWSSSGNTIYF. CDR3 nucleotides: TGTGCCTGGAGTTCTTCGGGGAACACCATATATTTT.

This clone was counted only a few times. Mismatch with germline at one junction end may stem from a read error. The chain is built from TRBV28 and TRBJ1-6; no firm D call. This CDR3 is 13 amino acids long. Germline V gives CDR1 MDHEN, CDR2 SYDVKM. CDR3 nucleotide sequence: TGTGCCAGCAGCAATCAAGATTATCCGTCATTGGCTTTT. Protein sequence: CASSNQDYPSLAF.

This rearrangement joins TRBV30 to TRBJ2-5; 15 bases fit TRBD2. Germline CDR1 and CDR2: GTSNPN and SVGIG (reference sequence). The CDR3 covers 19 residues. V lost 5 bases, J lost 4 bases, and 17 bases stayed unmatched. CDR3 protein: CAWGGGTSGGLHILETQYF. The CDR3 nucleotides are TGTGCCTGGGGTGGGGGGACTAGCGGGGGGCTTCACATCTTAGAGACCCAGTACTTC.

The chain is built from TRBV7-8 and TRBJ1-2; TRBD1 aligns across 7 bases. Germline assignment: CDR1 SGHVS and CDR2 FQNEAQ. The CDR3 totals 14 residues. V shed 0 bases, J shed 3 bases, and the junction held 1 base outside the gene matches. The CDR3 is CASSLAQGYYGYTF. CDR3 bases: TGTGCCAGCAGCTTAGCACAGGGGTACTATGGCTACACCTTC.

The V call is TRBV18, the J call TRBJ2-7; 9 positions agree with TRBD1. V lost 1 base, J lost 2 bases, and 12 bases stayed unmatched. This CDR3 contains 18 residues. Germline values: CDR1 KGHSH, CDR2 LQKENI. The CDR3 reads CASSPLGPTGTGTYEQYF. DNA for the CDR3: TGTGCCAGCTCACCACTGGGGCCTACCGGGACAGGGACCTACGAGCAGTACTTC.

This clone has just a few counts. Mismatch with germline at one junction end may stem from a read error. This chain uses TRBV27 with TRBJ2-7; 11 bases are a match to TRBD2. CDR1 is MNHEY and CDR2 is SMNVEV in the germline V gene (reference sequence). The CDR3 has 13 residues. The CDR3 here is CASSFGTSGRLSF. CDR3 bases: TGTGCCAGCAGTTTCGGGACTAGCGGTCGACTTAGCTTC.

This chain connects TRBV4-2 to TRBJ2-1; 9 nucleotides align to TRBD1. This CDR3 is built from 17 residues. The ends lost 3 bases at V and 2 bases at J; junction bases unmatched: 8. Germline V gene lookup returns CDR1 LGHNA and CDR2 YNFKEQ. CDR3 in DNA: TGTGCCAGCAGCCACCCAAGGACAGGGGAGCCCTACAATGAGCAGTTCTTC. This translates into CASSHPRTGEPYNEQFF.

This chain links TRBV7-2 with TRBJ1-2; D not resolved. The V gene lost 5 bases and the J gene lost 4 bases, with 14 bases spanning the gap. The germline gives CDR1 SGHTA, CDR2 FQGNSA. There are 14 residues in the CDR3. CDR3 protein: CASSHGREAYGYTF. Here the CDR3 DNA reads TGTGCCAGCAGCCATGGACGGGAAGCCTATGGCTACACCTTC.

The chain couples TRBV7-2 to TRBJ2-3; 10 bases map to TRBD2. This CDR3 is 15 amino acids long. In germline, CDR1 is SGHTA, CDR2 FQGNSA. V gave up 3 bases and J gave up 5 bases; unmatched junction bases: 5. This CDR3 reads CASSFTSGELDTQYF. CDR3 coding DNA: TGTGCCAGCAGCTTCACTAGCGGGGAACTAGATACGCAGTATTTT.

Here the CDR3 DNA reads TGCAGCGTTGGGTGGGACAGGGGAAATCAGCCCCAGCATTTT. Its protein product is CSVGWDRGNQPQHF. The V and J genes are TRBV29-1 and TRBJ1-5; 10 positions agree with TRBD1. V was pared by 4 bases and J by 4 bases, with 4 bases of the junction left unmatched. Germline V lookup: CDR1 SQVTM, CDR2 ANQGSEA. The CDR3 is made up of 14 amino acids.

In nucleotides, the CDR3 is TGTGCCAGCAGCCTTGCCTACGAGCAGTACTTC. It is translated as CASSLAYEQYF. The chain couples TRBV5-6 to TRBJ2-7; D uncertain. V was shortened by 4 bases and J by 2 bases, with 4 bases between the two germline ends. CDR1 SGHDT and CDR2 YYEEEE come from the germline V gene. CDR3 length equals 11 residues.

V gene TRBV29-1 combines with J gene TRBJ2-2; D might be TRBD1 (6 bases). Germline V lookup: CDR1 SQVTM, CDR2 ANQGSEA. V lost 1 base to trimming and J lost 0 bases, with 12 bases between them. The CDR3 is made up of 16 amino acids. CDR3 nucleotide sequence: TGCAGCGTTGAAGGGACAGCAAGAACGAACACCGGGGAGCTGTTTTTT. Translated: CSVEGTARTNTGELFF.

The chain links TRBV5-1 to TRBJ1-4; TRBD1 agrees at 9 bases. The CDR3 extends over 14 amino acids. Trimming cost V 4 bases and J 8 bases; bases outside gene matches: 6. Germline-derived CDR1 and CDR2 are SGHRS and YFSETQ. CDR3: CASSLRDREEKLFF. CDR3 nucleotides: TGCGCCAGCAGCCTCCGGGACAGGGAGGAAAAACTGTTTTTT.

The J gene is TRBJ1-2, the V gene TRBV10-3, with 8 bases aligning to TRBD1. The CDR3 extends over 18 amino acids. The V gene end was trimmed by 3 bases and the J gene end by 5 bases; junction bases not matched to a gene: 17. CDR1 ENHRY and CDR2 SYGVKD come from the germline V gene. The CDR3 coding sequence is TGTGCCATCAGTGATATCTCGGGAGGACAGGGAATTGTTTATGGCTACACCTTC. As protein: CAISDISGGQGIVYGYTF.

This clone was observed a single time. The V gene is TRBV5-6, the J gene TRBJ2-3; the D gene is possibly TRBD2 (6 bases). Germline-derived CDR1 and CDR2 are SGHDT and YYEEEE. The CDR3 loop spans 13 amino acids. V lost 4 bases and J lost 4, with 10 bases in between. The CDR3 sequence: CASSVASADTQYF. The DNA of the CDR3 is TGTGCCAGCAGCGTCGCTAGCGCAGATACGCAGTATTTT. The whole variable domain, filled in from reference TRBV5-6 and TRBJ2-3, reads DAGVTQSPTHLIKTRGQQVTLRCSPKSGHDTVSWYQQALGQGPQFIFQYYEEEERQRGNFPDRFSGHQFPNYSSELNVNALLLGDSALYLCASSVASADTQYFGPGTRLTVL.